This T cell receptor beta chain was found in a study of cytomegalovirus exposure and HLA in healthy donors. This clone has only a few counts. The V end lost 5 bases, the J end lost 8 bases, and 12 bases lay between the germline ends. Germline CDR1 MNHEY, CDR2 SVGAGI. This CDR3 has 13 amino acids. The PCR made use of 60 Vbeta and 13 Jbeta primers. Clones were sequenced by immunoSEQ multiplex PCR, and TCRdb holds only the in-frame ones, with some missing. The sample lists about 200,000 clones; 12% were seen once. The sequencing input was PBMCs. The chain joins TRBV6-5 to TRBJ1-4; D not resolved. This sequence originates from a man aged 45-60 years in good health and CMV-seropositive. The CDR3 spells CASSRGPEEKLFF. The CDR3 region has the DNA TGTGCCAGCAGTAGAGGGCCCGAGGAAAAACTGTTTTTT.